This TCR beta chain was observed in a study of blood T cell repertoires in COVID-19. Turning to the study itself: Researchers got acute and convalescent COVID-19 samples from the United States, Italy and Spain.

Original data processing: Quantification of nucleated cells was approximated via reference gene primer amplification. Clones were read by immunoSEQ multiplex PCR, and TCRdb kept only the in-frame ones, dropping some. That table supplies the V and J calls and clone size; D and trimming were determined from the DNA. The table shows around 250,000 clones, with under 90% occurring only once. The CDR3 contains 12 residues. CDR1 and CDR2 (germline): MNHEY, SVGAGI. V was shortened by 5 bases and J by 3 bases, with 5 bases between the two germline ends. Participant age was roughly 18 to 95 years, and participants resided in about 25 US areas. Clinical histories supplied by participants themselves formed the basis of cohort assignment.

The sequence was collected from a man aged 30-40 years with acute COVID-19. The rearrangement joins TRBV6-5 to TRBJ2-1; D is uncertain. Sequencing input: PBMCs or T cells enriched from blood (not recorded which). CDR3 in amino acids: CASSIDYNEQFF. The CDR3 nucleotides are TGTGCCAGCAGTATAGACTACAATGAGCAGTTCTTC.